The rows below give T cell receptor beta chains drawn from one sample of a study of blood T cells in healthy people across ages. TCRdb re-called the 5' RACE reads through MiXCR, storing one row per CDR3 protein. The sample contains hundreds of thousands of distinct CDR3 sequences, about 25% of which appear only once. In addition, the sample was reused for a study of T cells of mothers and their children.

Material: blood. The receptors here all came from a boy aged 10-17 years in good health. CDR3s include the opening cysteine and the closing phenylalanine or tryptophan. Each record gives: clone size, J gene, D gene, CDR3 length, V gene, CDR3 DNA, CDR3 protein. The D gene is left open where the match is weak. Clone size is given for some rows only: seen once, a few or many times, or a class if the clone is expanded.

>NA|TRBJ2-4|NA|21|TRBV13
TGTGCCAGCAGCTTTGGGGGTAGGACAATTAAACTCGGCCTAGCCAAAAACATTCAGTACTTC
CASSFGGRTIKLGLAKNIQYF
>many|TRBJ2-5|NA|14|TRBV20-1
TGCAGCCTAAGAGGCTGGGGTGTTGGGGAGACCCAGTACTTC
CSLRGWGVGETQYF
>NA|TRBJ2-2|NA|16|TRBV4-3
TGCGCCAGCAGCCAAGACCGGTACAGGGAAACCGGGGAGCTGTTTTTT
CASSQDRYRETGELFF
>NA|TRBJ2-3|NA|10|TRBV6-4
TGTGTCAGCAGTCTGGGAGAGCAGTACTTT
CVSSLGEQYF
>NA|TRBJ2-1|TRBD2|15|TRBV29-1
TGCAGCGTTGAAGATGTAGCGGGGGTTGAGAATGAGCAGTTCTTC
CSVEDVAGVENEQFF
>few|TRBJ2-7|NA|14|TRBV27
TGTGCCAGCAGTTTAGGGCTAGAGTCTGGGGAGCAGTACTTC
CASSLGLESGEQYF
>NA|TRBJ2-3|TRBD2|16|TRBV9
TGTGCCAGCAGCCCCCCCGGGAGCGGGAGCCCAGGTACGCAGTATTTT
CASSPPGSGSPGTQYF
>NA|TRBJ2-4|NA|15|TRBV2
TGTGCCAGCAGTGAACTACTTGGGGTCAAAAACATTCAGTACTTC
CASSELLGVKNIQYF
>NA|TRBJ1-1|TRBD1|15|TRBV7-8
TGTGCCAGCAGCTCAAGGGACAGGGAGAACACTGAAGCTTTCTTT
CASSSRDRENTEAFF
>NA|TRBJ2-3|TRBD1|14|TRBV6-2/TRBV6-3
TGTGCCAGCAGGCAGACAGGGGGAACAGATACGCAGTATTTT
CASRQTGGTDTQYF
>NA|TRBJ2-7|TRBD1|15|TRBV20-1
TGCAGTGCTAAACAGGGGACAGGGGGCGGGTACGAGCAGTACTTC
CSAKQGTGGGYEQYF
>NA|TRBJ2-6|NA|18|TRBV12-3/TRBV12-4
TGTGCCAGCAGTTTAGACGTGGGACGGATCTCTGGGGCCAACGTCCTGACTTTC
CASSLDVGRISGANVLTF
>NA|TRBJ1-2|NA|13|TRBV7-2
TGTGCCAGCAGCTTAGAGCGGCGAAAAGGCTACACCTTC
CASSLERRKGYTF
>few|TRBJ2-1|NA|16|TRBV4-3
TGCGCCAGCAGCGGCCGGGACTCGAGCTCCTACAATGAGCAGTTCTTC
CASSGRDSSSYNEQFF